This TCR beta chain derives from a study of blood T cell repertoires in COVID-19. Overall study: Sites in the United States, Italy and Spain provided acute and convalescent COVID-19 samples. T cells, B-cell-depleted T cells, or PBMCs supplied cDNA or gDNA.

Authors' methods: Reference gene primer amplification gave nucleated cell count estimates. Sequencing was performed with immunoSEQ multiplex PCR; in TCRdb, only in-frame clones are kept and a portion is missing. The V and J calls and the clone size are those of that table, but D and trimming were determined from the DNA. The table lists roughly 250,000 clones, 75% to 90% of them singletons. Germline V gene data show CDR1 as MNHNS and CDR2 as SASEGT. Trimming removed 3 bases at V and 7 bases at J, with 12 bases between. CDR3 length equals 14 residues. Specimen: peripheral blood. The V gene is TRBV6-1, the J gene TRBJ2-2; D possibly corresponds to TRBD2 (6 bases). This clonotype was obtained from a young man with acute or convalescent COVID-19. CDR3 nucleotides: TGTGCCAGCAGTGAGGGGACTCAGAACGGGGAGCTGTTTTTT. Encoded protein: CASSEGTQNGELFF.